The 28 T cell receptor beta chains presented below share a single source sample, sequenced in a study of blood T cell repertoires in COVID-19. Profiling relied on immunoSEQ multiplex PCR, and the TCRdb table lists in-frame clones only, not all of them. The sample includes approximately 160,000 clones, around 82% of them seen just once. The sample taken for sequencing was PBMCs or T cells enriched from blood (not recorded which). The receptors stem from a man aged 40-49 years who had recovered from COVID-19.

The chain is built from TRBV18 and TRBJ1-5; 8 bases match TRBD1. Trimming took 2 bases from V and 2 from J; bases not matched to a gene: 14. Germline CDR1 and CDR2: KGHSH and LQKENI. The CDR3 has 19 residues. The CDR3 region has the DNA TGTGCCAGCTCACCAAAAGGACAGGGAAGTCTAGGCGGCAATCAGCCCCAGCATTTT. Translating it yields CASSPKGQGSLGGNQPQHF.

The V call is TRBV6-5, the J call TRBJ2-1, with TRBD1 matching 7 bases. After removal of 7 bases from V and 4 bases from J, the junction contained 7 bases not matched to a gene. The CDR3 is made up of 14 amino acids. CDR1 is MNHEY and CDR2 is SVGAGI in the germline V gene. CDR3 amino acids: CASIPGTDYNEQFF. Here the CDR3 DNA reads TGTGCCAGCATACCCGGGACAGATTACAATGAGCAGTTCTTC.

The CDR3 DNA sequence: TGTGCTCTTCAGGAGGGGAGCATGAACACTGAAGCTTTCTTT. Its translation is CALQEGSMNTEAFF. The chain combines TRBV5-4 with TRBJ1-1, with D perhaps TRBD1 (5 bases). The V gene's germline CDR1 is SGHNT and CDR2 YYREEE (reference sequence). This CDR3 has 14 amino acids.

The chain recombines TRBV9 with TRBJ2-7; possible D gene TRBD2, 6 bases. CDR1 is SGDLS and CDR2 is YYNGEE in the germline V gene. Between the trimmed V and J ends, which lost 0 bases and 5 bases, there was a span of 15 bases. The CDR3 consists of 15 residues. The CDR3 nucleotides read TGTGCCAGCAGCGTAGAGCGCGGGGAAGTGAACGAGCAGTACTTC. Translating gives CASSVERGEVNEQYF.

The V gene is TRBV1, the J gene TRBJ1-5; the D call of TRBD1 is as the table states it, not checked on the DNA. TRBV1 is noted as a pseudogene. The CDR3 has 17 residues. The CDR3 reads CTSSNRVVGLSNQPQHF. CDR3 DNA: TGCACCAGCAGTAACAGGGTAGTAGGGTTGAGCAATCAGCCCCAGCATTTT.

The rearrangement uses TRBV5-1 and TRBJ2-5, with TRBD2 matching over 9 bases. V shed 4 bases, J shed 4 bases, and the junction held 5 bases outside the gene matches. Germline lookup yields CDR1 SGHRS and CDR2 YFSETQ. The CDR3 contains 14 residues. CDR3 bases: TGCGCCAGCAGCCCCGGACTAGCGAGAGAGACCCAGTACTTC. This sequence encodes CASSPGLARETQYF.

The V gene is TRBV19, the J gene TRBJ2-7; tentative D call: TRBD1 (5 bases). Germline CDR1 LNHDA, CDR2 SQIVND (reference sequence). The CDR3 is 13 amino acids. Trimming removed 9 bases at V and 3 bases at J, with 15 bases between. The chain's CDR3 is CARADAGYYEQYV. DNA for the CDR3: TGTGCCAGGGCAGACGCAGGGTACTACGAGCAGTACGTC.

This sequence joins TRBV30 and TRBJ2-3; possibly TRBD2 for D (6 bases). The length of the CDR3 is 12 residues. V was shortened by 3 bases and J by 4 bases, with 8 bases between the two germline ends. Looked up from germline, CDR1 is GTSNPN and CDR2 is SVGIG (reference sequence). The CDR3 region has the DNA TGTGCCTGGAGGGGAGGCGCAGATACGCAGTATTTT. Residues: CAWRGGADTQYF.

This clone came up once. V and J are TRBV27 and TRBJ1-2, with D uncertain. This CDR3 is built from 17 residues. V gave up 5 bases and J gave up 5 bases, with 24 bases separating them. CDR1 is MNHEY, CDR2 SMNVEV, per germline (reference sequence). The CDR3 loop reads CASSKGPGPSPGYGYTF. CDR3 nucleotide sequence: TGTGCCAGCAGTAAAGGTCCAGGTCCCTCCCCGGGATATGGCTACACCTTC.

The V gene is TRBV2, the J gene TRBJ1-6; 7 bases align to TRBD1. CDR3 length: 15 amino acids. Germline assignment: CDR1 SNHLY and CDR2 FYNNEI. V was clipped by 7 bases and J by 2 bases; unmatched bases: 5. The CDR3: CASMKGATYNSPLHF. The CDR3 DNA reads as TGTGCCAGCATGAAGGGGGCTACCTATAATTCACCCCTCCACTTT.

The sample holds a few counts of this clone. The chain is built from TRBV6-4 and TRBJ2-1, with a tentative D call TRBD1 (7 bases). The V end lost 8 bases, the J end lost 5 bases, and 22 bases lay between the germline ends. The CDR3 is made up of 16 amino acids. Germline CDR1 reads MRHNA; CDR2 reads SNTAGT. The CDR3 region has the DNA TGTGCCAGCTCCATCAGGGGGGACGCAGAACACAATGAGCAGTTCTTC. Protein product: CASSIRGDAEHNEQFF.

This chain links TRBV9 with TRBJ1-2, with D maybe TRBD1 (6 bases). V lost 7 bases and J 7 bases, leaving 23 bases between the germline ends. The CDR3 has 15 residues. CDR1 and CDR2 (germline): SGDLS, YYNGEE. Here the CDR3 reads CASGGPGGTERGYTF. Here the CDR3 DNA reads TGTGCCAGCGGCGGACCTGGGGGCACAGAGCGTGGCTACACCTTC.

The V and J genes are TRBV5-8 and TRBJ1-2; D is possibly TRBD1 (5 bases). V was pared by 2 bases and J by 3 bases, with 14 bases between. CDR1 is SGHTS and CDR2 is YDEGEE in the germline V gene. The CDR3 is 15 residues long. CDR3 amino acids: CASSFGSGNYYGYTF. The CDR3 bases are TGTGCCAGCAGCTTCGGGTCAGGGAACTACTATGGCTACACCTTC.

The chain combines TRBV10-1 with TRBJ2-6, with a possible D match to TRBD2 (6 bases). The CDR3 sequence is 21 residues long. Germline V CDR1 and CDR2: WNHNN, SYGVQD (reference sequence). The V end lost 7 bases, the J end lost 0 bases, and 28 bases lay between the germline ends. The CDR3 nucleotides read TGCGCCAGCACGGCTGGTGCGGGGACCCTGAGTAAAAACTCTGGGGCCAACGTCCTGACTTTC. Its protein product is CASTAGAGTLSKNSGANVLTF.

The chain has TRBV18 and TRBJ2-5, with 8 bases lining up with TRBD1. CDR1 KGHSH and CDR2 LQKENI come from the germline V gene. With V trimmed by 3 bases and J by 1 base, 4 bases remained unmatched. CDR3 length: 15 amino acids. The CDR3 DNA sequence: TGTGCCAGCTCACCCGGGACAGGTCCCCAAGAGACCCAGTACTTC. It encodes CASSPGTGPQETQYF.

The chain has TRBV29-1 and TRBJ1-3; no clear D gene. The CDR3 sequence is 16 residues long. Trimming left V 2 bases short and J 0 bases short, with 14 bases between. Germline assignment: CDR1 SQVTM and CDR2 ANQGSEA. Here the CDR3 reads CSVELAGKNSGNTIYF. The CDR3 DNA is TGCAGCGTTGAATTGGCAGGAAAAAACTCTGGAAACACCATATATTTT.

V usage is TRBV5-5 and J usage is TRBJ1-1; 7 bases are a match to TRBD1. The CDR3 length is 15 residues. The J segment lost 7 bases and the V segment lost 3 bases, leaving 12 bases of the junction unmatched. Germline CDR1 and CDR2: SGHKS and YYEKEE (reference sequence). CDR3 amino acids: CASSSPTAGGLEAFF. Written as DNA, the CDR3 is TGTGCCAGCAGCTCCCCCACGGCAGGGGGTCTTGAAGCTTTCTTT.

A single count supports this clone. The chain employs TRBV29-1 and TRBJ1-1; 9 bases map to TRBD1. Per the germline V gene, CDR1 is SQVTM and CDR2 is ANQGSEA. The CDR3 loop spans 13 amino acids. After removal of 0 bases from V and 10 bases from J, the junction contained 6 bases not matched to a gene. The CDR3 sequence is CSVEDRGQGRAFF. For the CDR3, the DNA is TGCAGCGTTGAAGATCGGGGACAGGGCCGAGCTTTCTTT.

This clone was found a few times. CDR3 coding DNA: TGTGCCAGCAGCCTACGGGGGGGTGGAACCTACAATGAGCAGTTCTTC. Translating it yields CASSLRGGGTYNEQFF. The chain employs TRBV7-2 and TRBJ2-1, with 8 bases aligning to TRBD2. The CDR3 has 16 amino acids. Germline CDR1 and CDR2: SGHTA and FQGNSA. V lost 5 bases and J lost 2; bases outside the gene matches: 8.

The rearrangement uses TRBV20-1 and TRBJ1-2; D is unclear. Germline V lookup: CDR1 DFQATT, CDR2 SNEGSKA (reference sequence). The length of the CDR3 is 11 residues. Trimming removed 1 base from V and 8 bases from J, with 8 bases in between. CDR3 sequence (DNA): TGCAGTGCTAGAGTCAGGCGAGGCTACACCTTC. Residues: CSARVRRGYTF.

The chain recombines TRBV11-2 with TRBJ2-2, with 7 bases identical to TRBD2. The CDR3 has 16 amino acids. V dropped 5 bases and J dropped 7; count of bases not matched to a gene: 13. CDR1 and CDR2 from the germline V gene are SGHAT and FQNNGV. Here the CDR3 reads CASSPGLERAHGELFF. The CDR3 DNA follows: TGTGCCAGCAGCCCCGGACTAGAGAGGGCCCACGGGGAGCTGTTTTTT.

The chain joins TRBV5-8 to TRBJ1-2; 10 bases align to TRBD1. CDR1 is SGHTS and CDR2 is YDEGEE in the germline V gene. V shed 6 bases and J 4 bases; nucleotides not matched to a gene: 6. The CDR3 is 14 residues long. The CDR3 here is CASTPGQGLYGYTF. DNA for the CDR3: TGTGCCAGCACCCCGGGACAGGGGCTCTATGGCTACACCTTC.

The gene calls are TRBV10-3 and TRBJ2-5; 12 positions match TRBD2. CDR1 is ENHRY and CDR2 is SYGVKD in the germline V gene. J lost 4 bases, V lost 4 bases, and 7 bases had no gene match. CDR3 length: 16 amino acids. The DNA for the CDR3 is TGTGCCATCAGTGGTCGACTAGCGGGAGAGCGAGAGACCCAGTACTTC. Its protein product is CAISGRLAGERETQYF.

The chain links TRBV5-1 to TRBJ1-1, with 11 bases fitting TRBD1. V lost 4 bases, J lost 3 bases, and 14 bases stayed unmatched. The CDR3 sequence is 18 residues long. The germline gives CDR1 SGHRS, CDR2 YFSETQ. The CDR3 sequence: CASSLRTGGEVGHTEAFF. For the CDR3, the DNA is TGCGCCAGCAGCCTTCGGACAGGGGGCGAGGTGGGGCACACTGAAGCTTTCTTT.

The chain recombines TRBV30 with TRBJ2-3; D remains ambiguous. The germline V gene has CDR1 GTSNPN and CDR2 SVGIG (reference sequence). Trimming cost V 0 bases and J 4 bases, with 8 bases left between them. The CDR3 length is 13 residues. Here the CDR3 DNA reads TGTGCCTGGAGTGTCTCAAAGCCAGATACGCAGTATTTT. Protein: CAWSVSKPDTQYF.

In this sample, this clone turned up a few times. The CDR3 DNA sequence: TGTGCCAGCAGCGTAGTTAGCGTTGGTGCGAACACTGAAGCTTTCTTT. Its translation is CASSVVSVGANTEAFF. The gene calls are TRBV9 and TRBJ1-1; unclear D gene. The CDR3 has 16 residues. Trimming removed 0 bases from V and 1 base from J, with 13 bases in between. CDR1 is SGDLS and CDR2 is YYNGEE in the germline V gene.

The chain joins TRBV7-9 to TRBJ1-4, with D perhaps TRBD1 (5 bases). The CDR3 is made up of 16 amino acids. Germline V CDR1 and CDR2: SEHNR, FQNEAQ (reference sequence). V lost 4 bases and J 8 bases, leaving 20 bases between the germline ends. As DNA, the CDR3 is TGTGCCAGCAGCTCGGCCTCCCGGGGGGATAGAGAAAAACTGTTTTTT. Its translation: CASSSASRGDREKLFF. The full variable domain, in which reference TRBV7-9 and TRBJ1-4 provide the parts outside the CDR3, is DTGVSQNPRHKITKRGQNVTFRCDPISEHNRLYWYRQTLGQGPEFLTYFQNEAQLEKSRLLSDRFSAERPKGSFSTLEIQRTEQGDSAMYLCASSSASRGDREKLFFGSGTQLSVL.

The CDR3 here is CARHWDSCV. The CDR3 DNA reads TGCGCCAGGCACTGGGACAGTTGCGTC. This chain uses TRBV23-1 with TRBJ2-7; 7 nucleotides line up with TRBD1. TRBV23-1 is labeled an ORF, and its function is uncertain. The CDR3 has 9 amino acids.